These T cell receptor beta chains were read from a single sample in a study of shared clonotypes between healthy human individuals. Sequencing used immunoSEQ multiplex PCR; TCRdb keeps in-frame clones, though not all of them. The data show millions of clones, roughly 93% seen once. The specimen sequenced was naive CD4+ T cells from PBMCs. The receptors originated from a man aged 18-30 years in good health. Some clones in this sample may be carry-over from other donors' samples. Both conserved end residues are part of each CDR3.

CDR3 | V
CASSLRDRASGNTIYF | TRBV7-6
CASSPSGRDYEQYF | TRBV6-6
CSGGLGGSYEQYF | TRBV29-1
CASSQDRGAKNTEAFF | TRBV4-3
CASSPRDGGYTF | TRBV18
CASSQDRGLGNTIYF | TRBV28
CASSVGTSAVHEQFF | TRBV7-9
CASSVGLFGGANVLTF | TRBV9
CASSISRRRYGYTF | TRBV19
CASSAQSRSLTDTQYF | TRBV9
CASSTRDRGGEQYF | TRBV7-9
CASSGEEVNSYEQYF | TRBV6-1
CAIRMNTEAFF | TRBV10-3
CASSRLAGATDTQYF | TRBV19
CASSNRIGTGHYEQYF | TRBV18
CSVGLTSDPTDTQYF | TRBV29-1
CSVEMVQGDNEQFF | TRBV29-1
CASSPGPGQGNYGYTF | TRBV5-4
CASRAAGVNAGELFF | TRBV7-3
CASSFGTSYVTQYF | TRBV11-2
CASSMTGAFYGYTF | TRBV27